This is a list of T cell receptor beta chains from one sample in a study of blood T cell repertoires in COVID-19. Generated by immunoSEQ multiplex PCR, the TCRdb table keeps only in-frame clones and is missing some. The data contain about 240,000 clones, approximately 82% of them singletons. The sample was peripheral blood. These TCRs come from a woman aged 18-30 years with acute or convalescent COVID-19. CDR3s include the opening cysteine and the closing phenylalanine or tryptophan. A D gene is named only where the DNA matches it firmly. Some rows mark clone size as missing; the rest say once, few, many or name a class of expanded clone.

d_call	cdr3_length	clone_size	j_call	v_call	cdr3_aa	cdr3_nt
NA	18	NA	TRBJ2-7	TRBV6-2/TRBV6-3	CASSYPSVAGASGYEQYF	TGTGCCAGCAGTTACCCCTCTGTTGCGGGGGCATCGGGCTACGAGCAGTACTTC
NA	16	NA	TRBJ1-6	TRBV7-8	CASSLLGVPGDSPLHF	TGTGCCAGCAGCTTGCTCGGGGTCCCGGGGGATTCACCCCTCCACTTT
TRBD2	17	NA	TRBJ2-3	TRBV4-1	CASSLGVGTRLTDTQYF	TGCGCCAGCAGCCTAGGGGTCGGGACTAGGCTCACAGATACGCAGTATTTT
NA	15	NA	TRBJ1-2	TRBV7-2	CASSLVPGWNYGYTF	TGTGCCAGCAGCTTAGTGCCAGGGTGGAACTATGGCTACACCTTC
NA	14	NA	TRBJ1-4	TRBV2	CASTRGRSNEKLFF	TGTGCCAGCACCAGGGGACGCTCTAATGAAAAACTGTTTTTT
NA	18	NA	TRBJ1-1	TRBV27	CASSLIGRAGRGNTEAFF	TGTGCCAGCAGTTTAATTGGGAGGGCAGGGCGTGGGAACACTGAAGCTTTCTTT
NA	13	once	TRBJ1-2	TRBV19	CASSIEQYYGYTF	TGTGCCAGTAGTATAGAACAGTACTATGGCTACACCTTC
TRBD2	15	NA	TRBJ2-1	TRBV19	CASSIARGRHNEQFF	TGTGCCAGTAGTATAGCCCGCGGGAGGCACAATGAGCAGTTCTTC
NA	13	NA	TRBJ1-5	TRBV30	CAWSRRSDQPQHF	TGTGCCTGGAGTCGCCGCAGTGATCAGCCCCAGCATTTT
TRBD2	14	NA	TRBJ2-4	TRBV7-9	CASSLSGRTNIQYF	TGTGCCAGCAGCCTTAGCGGGAGAACAAACATTCAGTACTTC